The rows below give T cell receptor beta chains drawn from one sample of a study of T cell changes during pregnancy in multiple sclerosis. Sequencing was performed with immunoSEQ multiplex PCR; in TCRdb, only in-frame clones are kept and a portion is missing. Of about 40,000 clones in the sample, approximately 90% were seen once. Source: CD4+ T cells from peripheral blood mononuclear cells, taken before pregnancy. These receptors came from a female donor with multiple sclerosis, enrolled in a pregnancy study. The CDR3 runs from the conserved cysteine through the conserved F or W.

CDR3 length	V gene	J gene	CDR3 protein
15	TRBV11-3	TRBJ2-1	CASSLSQMGGAEQFF
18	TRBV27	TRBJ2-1	CASSLSGQRISSYNEQFF
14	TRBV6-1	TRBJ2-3	CASHPQGRSDTQYF
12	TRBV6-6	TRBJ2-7	CASSYRGYEQYF
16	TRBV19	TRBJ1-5	CASSTNPTGGNQPQHF
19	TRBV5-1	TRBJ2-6	CASSLGRGGGSSGANVLTF
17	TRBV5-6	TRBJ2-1	CASSLATSGRADNEQFF
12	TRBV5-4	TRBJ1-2	CASSLNTGYYTF
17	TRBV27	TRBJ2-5	CASSLTGTSGYRETQYF
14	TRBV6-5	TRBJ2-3	CATRGRPGTDTQYF
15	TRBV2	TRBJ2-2	CASSAGTGFGGELFF
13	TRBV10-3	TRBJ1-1	CAIKARGDTEAFF
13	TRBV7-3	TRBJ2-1	CASSRAGGNEQFF
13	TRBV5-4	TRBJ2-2	CASTPGLHGELFF
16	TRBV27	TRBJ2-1	CASSPYSGTGANEQFF
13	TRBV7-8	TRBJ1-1	CASTRGGGTEAFF
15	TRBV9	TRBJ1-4	CASSDQGTHNEKLFF
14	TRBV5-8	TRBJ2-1	CASSGRDRGDEQFF
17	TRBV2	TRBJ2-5	CASSGDASGDPQETQYF
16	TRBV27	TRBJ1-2	CASSRTGVSINYGYTF
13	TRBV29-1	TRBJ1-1	CSVATTAPAEAFF
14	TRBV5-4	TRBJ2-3	CASTGGLGTDTQYF
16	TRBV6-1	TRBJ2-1	CASSVHSGVSYNEQFF
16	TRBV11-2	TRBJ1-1	CASSWPTGGVNTEAFF
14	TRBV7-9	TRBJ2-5	CASSLWGRGETQYF
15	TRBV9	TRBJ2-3	CASSVGRAGGDTQYF
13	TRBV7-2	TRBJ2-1	CASSLESRGGGFF
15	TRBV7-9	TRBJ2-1	CASSRLAGTYNEQFF
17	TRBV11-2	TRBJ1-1	CASSLDSHNTVVREAFF
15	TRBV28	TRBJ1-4	CASNPSGQGNEKLFF
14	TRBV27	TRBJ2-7	CASSYGTGFDEQYF
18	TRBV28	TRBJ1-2	CASSFVRGGQGANYGYTF
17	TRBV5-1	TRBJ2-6	CASSRDRGGSGANVLTF
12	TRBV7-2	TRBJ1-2	CASSLIQGGYTF
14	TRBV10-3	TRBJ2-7	CAISGGGLSYEQYF
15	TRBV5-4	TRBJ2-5	CASSLGPAAQETQYF
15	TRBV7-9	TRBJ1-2	CASSLETGIGYGYTF
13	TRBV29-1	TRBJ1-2	CSVTTGRSYGYTF
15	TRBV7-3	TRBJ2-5	CASSRGQGHQETQYF
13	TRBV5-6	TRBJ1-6	CASSLMGGSPLHF
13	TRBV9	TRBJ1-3	CASSEGPGNTIYF
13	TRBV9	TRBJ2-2	CASAGSHTGELFF
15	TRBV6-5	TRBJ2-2	CASSYLQGAPGELFF
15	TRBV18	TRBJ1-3	CASSPQRSSGNTIYF
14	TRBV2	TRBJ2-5	CASRVGGPQETQYF
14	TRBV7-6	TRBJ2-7	CASSPAIAGYEQYF
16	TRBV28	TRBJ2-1	CASSFLAMSSYNEQFF
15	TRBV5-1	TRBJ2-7	CASSRGLATFREQYF
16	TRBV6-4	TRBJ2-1	CASSPPGLAGLNEQFF
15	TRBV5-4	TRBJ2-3	CASSLGGRGTDTQYF
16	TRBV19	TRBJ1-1	CASSLSLDRANTEAFF
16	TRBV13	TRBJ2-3	CASSSHAGARGDTQYF
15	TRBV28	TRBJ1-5	CASRPTGGGNQPQHF